One T cell receptor beta chain is described in this entry. In the original analysis: Amplification of reference gene primers provided the estimated nucleated cell counts. The method was immunoSEQ multiplex PCR; TCRdb's version includes in-frame clones alone and lacks a portion of them. That table furnishes V, J and clone size, whereas the DNA furnished D and trimming. Of more than 200,000 clones listed, around 82% were seen once; the top ten hold under 5%. J was trimmed by 5 bases and V by 5 bases; bases with no gene match: 7. The CDR3 has 14 amino acids. Looked up from germline, CDR1 is SGHTA and CDR2 is FQGNSA. The data are from a study of blood T cell repertoires in COVID-19. Study details: Samples of COVID-19 (acute and convalescent) were obtained from the United States, Italy and Spain. In each case, the material was cDNA or gDNA derived from T cells, B-cell-depleted T cells, or PBMCs.

The sample consisted of peripheral blood. The TCR was taken from a man aged 45-60 years with active or convalescent COVID-19. The chain combines TRBV7-2 with TRBJ1-2; the match to TRBD1 covers 8 bases. CDR3 region: CASSTRQGAYGYTF. CDR3 coding DNA: TGTGCCAGCAGCACACGTCAGGGGGCGTATGGCTACACCTTC.